These T cell receptor beta chains were read from a single sample in a study of human T cells and chemical hapten exposure. MiXCR, run by TCRdb on the RACE reads, gives a single entry per CDR3 protein. The sample yields 150,000 to 200,000 distinct CDR3 sequences, under 25% seen once. Sample: whole blood, taken in connection with sensitization to the hapten diphenylcyclopropenone (DPC). Receptors were obtained from a woman aged 50 to 60 with alopecia areata. Some clones in this sample may be carry-over from other donors' samples. CDR3s include the opening cysteine and the closing phenylalanine or tryptophan. D genes are given only for firm matches. Clone sizes are given selectively: once, few, many, or a class where the clone is expanded.

CASSPGLGDTGELFF	TGTGCCAGCAGCCCGGGACTAGGGGACACCGGGGAGCTGTTTTTT	TRBJ2-2	TRBD2	.	TRBV12-3/TRBV12-4
CASSLSGGQGAGELFF	TGTGCCAGCAGCTTGAGTGGGGGACAGGGGGCCGGGGAGCTGTTTTTT	TRBJ2-2	TRBD1	.	TRBV11-2
CSATGQGGNQPQHF	TGCAGTGCTACTGGACAGGGCGGCAATCAGCCCCAGCATTTT	TRBJ1-5	TRBD1	.	TRBV20-1
CSTQAGLLDTQYF	TGCAGCACCCAAGCGGGATTGCTAGATACGCAGTATTTT	TRBJ2-3	TRBD2	.	TRBV29-1
CASSVGQGSYNEQFF	TGTGCCAGCAGCGTAGGTCAGGGCTCCTACAATGAGCAGTTCTTC	TRBJ2-1	.	.	TRBV9
CASSHPGGELFF	TGTGCCAGCAGCCATCCTGGGGGGGAGCTGTTTTTT	TRBJ2-2	.	.	TRBV3-1
CASSKVGPQGQETQYF	TGTGCCAGCAGCAAAGTGGGTCCCCAGGGACAAGAGACCCAGTACTTC	TRBJ2-5	.	.	TRBV21-1
CASSLVAAGVTGANVLTF	TGTGCCAGCAGCTTAGTCGCAGCGGGAGTCACTGGGGCCAACGTCCTGACTTTC	TRBJ2-6	TRBD2	.	TRBV7-2
CSASTIMSNYGYTF	TGCAGTGCTAGTACTATAATGTCTAACTATGGCTACACCTTC	TRBJ1-2	.	few	TRBV20-1
CASSSHPLGTGSSETQYF	TGTGCCAGCAGTTCTCACCCACTCGGGACAGGGAGTTCTGAGACCCAGTACTTC	TRBJ2-5	TRBD1	few	TRBV27
CASSLRANQETQYF	TGTGCCAGCAGTTTAAGAGCGAATCAAGAGACCCAGTACTTC	TRBJ2-5	.	.	TRBV27
CSVEGWQRPRSSYNEQFF	TGCAGCGTTGAGGGGTGGCAGCGCCCCCGGAGCTCCTACAATGAGCAGTTCTTC	TRBJ2-1	.	few	TRBV29-1
CSARDSRGRYGYTF	TGCAGTGCTAGAGATAGCAGGGGGCGATATGGCTACACCTTC	TRBJ1-2	TRBD1	.	TRBV20-1
CASSTGTANTGELFF	TGTGCCAGCAGCACCGGGACAGCGAACACCGGGGAGCTGTTTTTT	TRBJ2-2	TRBD1	many	TRBV7-2
CASSPRTLANTGELFF	TGTGCCAGCAGCCCTCGGACGCTAGCGAACACCGGGGAGCTGTTTTTT	TRBJ2-2	.	.	TRBV9
CASGLVTEPRLHGYTF	TGTGCTAGTGGTTTGGTAACGGAACCCAGACTTCATGGCTACACCTTC	TRBJ1-2	.	.	TRBV12-5
CSAVGQGAHEQYF	TGCAGCGCTGTGGGACAGGGGGCTCACGAGCAGTACTTC	TRBJ2-7	TRBD1	few	TRBV29-1
CASSPAGQKSEQYF	TGTGCCAGCAGTCCCGCGGGGCAAAAGAGCGAGCAGTACTTC	TRBJ2-7	.	.	TRBV27
CASSKGGVAASYNEQFF	TGTGCCAGCAGCAAAGGCGGAGTAGCGGCCTCCTACAATGAGCAGTTCTTC	TRBJ2-1	.	few	TRBV21-1
CASSFSPAPMVFF	TGTGCCAGCAGTTTCAGTCCCGCTCCTATGGTTTTCTTT	TRBJ1-1	.	.	TRBV12-3/TRBV12-4
CAIGDPERGAKNIQYF	TGTGCCATCGGGGACCCCGAGAGAGGGGCCAAAAACATTCAGTACTTC	TRBJ2-4	.	.	TRBV10-3
CASSLGAGTSSVNEQFF	TGTGCCAGCAGCTTAGGCGCCGGGACTAGCTCGGTCAATGAGCAGTTCTTC	TRBJ2-1	TRBD2	.	TRBV7-2
CSAKTPGTGDYNEQFF	TGCAGTGCAAAGACCCCCGGGACAGGGGACTACAATGAGCAGTTCTTC	TRBJ2-1	TRBD1	many	TRBV20-1
CASSATTTTDTQYF	TGTGCCAGCAGCGCCACGACGACCACAGATACGCAGTATTTT	TRBJ2-3	.	once	TRBV6-2/TRBV6-3
CASSFIAGFGELFF	TGTGCCAGCAGTTTCATAGCGGGATTCGGGGAGCTGTTTTTT	TRBJ2-2	TRBD2	.	TRBV12-3/TRBV12-4
CSASPWGGLGATF	TGCAGTGCATCCCCGTGGGGGGGCCTAGGGGCCACCTTC	TRBJ1-2	.	.	TRBV20-1
CASSDGPLNEKLFF	TGTGCCAGCAGTGATGGACCGCTCAATGAAAAACTGTTTTTT	TRBJ1-4	.	.	TRBV25-1
CASSSSGVNTEAFF	TGTGCCAGCAGCTCATCAGGGGTTAACACTGAAGCTTTCTTT	TRBJ1-1	.	.	TRBV7-2
CSVGLGHGGELFF	TGCAGCGTTGGACTGGGACATGGCGGGGAGCTGTTTTTT	TRBJ2-2	.	once	TRBV29-1
CASSPSRDTGELFF	TGCGCCAGCAGTCCTTCAAGGGACACCGGGGAGCTGTTTTTT	TRBJ2-2	.	few	TRBV5-1
CASSLTGSGANVLTF	TGCGCCAGCAGCTTAACAGGGTCTGGGGCCAACGTCCTGACTTTC	TRBJ2-6	.	few	TRBV5-1
CASSLASGISTDTQYF	TGCGCCAGCAGCTTGGCTAGCGGGATTAGCACAGATACGCAGTATTTT	TRBJ2-3	TRBD2	.	TRBV5-1
CASSIGLAVYEQYF	TGCGCCAGCAGCATCGGACTAGCGGTGTACGAGCAGTACTTC	TRBJ2-7	TRBD2	many	TRBV5-1
CASSLGGVSGYTF	TGTGCCAGCAGTTTGGGGGGCGTCAGCGGCTACACCTTC	TRBJ1-2	.	.	TRBV28
CASSSWGENTEAFF	TGTGCCAGCAGCTCGTGGGGAGAGAACACTGAAGCTTTCTTT	TRBJ1-1	.	few	TRBV5-5
CASSADGTGPTNEKLFF	TGTGCCAGCAGTGCGGATGGGACAGGTCCAACTAATGAAAAACTGTTTTTT	TRBJ1-4	TRBD1	once	TRBV6-4
CASRHEGAGGYTF	TGTGCCAGCAGGCACGAAGGGGCGGGAGGCTACACCTTC	TRBJ1-2	.	.	TRBV6-5
CASSSSGNTQYF	TGCGCCAGCAGCTCAAGCGGGAATACGCAGTATTTT	TRBJ2-3	TRBD2	few	TRBV5-1
CASSFRRTGADTQYF	TGTGCCAGCAGCTTCCGGAGGACAGGGGCAGATACGCAGTATTTT	TRBJ2-3	TRBD1	.	TRBV7-9
CASSSGLATTYEQYF	TGTGCCAGCAGCTCTGGACTAGCGACAACCTACGAGCAGTACTTC	TRBJ2-7	TRBD2	.	TRBV7-2
CASSLADTEAFF	TGCGCCAGCAGCTTGGCGGACACTGAAGCTTTCTTT	TRBJ1-1	.	few	TRBV5-1
CASSPYTDTQYF	TGTGCCAGCAGTCCATACACAGATACGCAGTATTTT	TRBJ2-3	.	few	TRBV6-6
CASSLAGVGYEQYF	TGTGCCAGCAGCTTGGCAGGGGTAGGGTACGAGCAGTACTTC	TRBJ2-7	.	.	TRBV7-2
CASSLGGFRTGELFF	TGTGCCAGCAGCTTAGGCGGATTCAGGACCGGGGAGCTGTTTTTT	TRBJ2-2	.	few	TRBV7-2
CSVEAGGYNGYTF	TGCAGCGTTGAAGCTGGGGGATACAATGGCTACACCTTC	TRBJ1-2	.	.	TRBV29-1
CSAPGTSGTYNEQFF	TGCAGTGCTCCAGGCACTAGCGGGACTTACAATGAGCAGTTCTTC	TRBJ2-1	TRBD2	many	TRBV20-1
CASRHQDRLAGGSEQFF	TGTGCCAGCAGACACCAGGACCGACTAGCGGGAGGTAGTGAGCAGTTCTTC	TRBJ2-1	TRBD2	.	TRBV27
CASGPQVTGELFF	TGCGCCAGTGGGCCACAGGTTACCGGGGAGCTGTTTTTT	TRBJ2-2	.	many	TRBV5-1
CASSLLMGPQETQYF	TGTGCCAGCAGCTTACTCATGGGACCCCAAGAGACCCAGTACTTC	TRBJ2-5	.	few	TRBV7-9
CASSLDVRGRAGNTIYF	TGTGCCAGCAGCTTAGATGTCAGAGGCCGTGCTGGAAACACCATATATTTT	TRBJ1-3	.	few	TRBV7-2
CSARDLSTDTQYF	TGCAGTGCTAGAGATCTCAGCACAGATACGCAGTATTTT	TRBJ2-3	.	few	TRBV20-1
CASSLHWGYEQYF	TGTGCCAGCAGTTTACATTGGGGGTACGAGCAGTACTTC	TRBJ2-7	.	many	TRBV27
CASSQTDRAVSENTEAFF	TGCGCCAGCAGCCAGACGGACAGGGCGGTTTCAGAGAACACTGAAGCTTTCTTT	TRBJ1-1	TRBD1	.	TRBV4-1